This TCR beta chain was obtained from a study of early T cells in non-severe SARS-CoV-2 infection. Across the whole study: Bulk RNA isolated from unsorted whole blood underwent sequencing; chains were not paired. Whole-study findings and limits: Comparison of clonotypes with VDJdb favored anti-spike CD8 responses while missing private and CD4 specificities.

Germline CDR1 and CDR2: GTSNPN and SVGIG (reference sequence). This CDR3 has 13 residues. V was cut by 5 bases and J by 3 bases, with 13 bases left in between. Unique molecular identifiers were attached to individual cDNA molecules. TCRdb called the 5' RACE reads again in MiXCR, with one record for every CDR3 protein. This sample has more than 50,000 distinct CDR3 sequences, with over 10% found just once. This clonotype was observed a handful of times. Its antigen remains unidentified. This sequence joins TRBV30 and TRBJ1-1, with D unclear. The sequenced sample was whole blood. The TCR comes from an adult who was a healthcare worker with PCR-confirmed SARS-CoV-2 infection or an uninfected control (not recorded which). CDR3 sequence (DNA): TGTGCCTGGCGGTGGAGTAGGGACACTGAAGCTTTCTTT. It yields the protein CAWRWSRDTEAFF.